These T cell receptor beta chains were read from a single sample in a study of T cell changes during pregnancy in multiple sclerosis. The data were produced by immunoSEQ multiplex PCR, yet TCRdb's version contains in-frame clones alone and is incomplete. The sample holds around 80,000 clones, 94% seen once. The sample was peripheral blood, taken in the second trimester of pregnancy. All receptors come from a female donor in good health, enrolled as a control in a pregnancy study. Each CDR3 is given with its conserved first and last residue. A D gene is named only where the DNA matches it firmly. A row's size may be missing; if present it is once, few, many or a size class.

>TRBD1|TRBV4-1|once|TRBJ2-7
CASSHGTVSSYEQYF
TGCGCCAGCAGCCATGGGACAGTGAGTTCCTACGAGCAGTACTTC
>TRBD2|TRBV4-2|NA|TRBJ2-1
CASSQDTSGSSYNEQFF
TGTGCCAGCAGCCAAGACACTAGCGGGAGCTCCTACAATGAGCAGTTCTTC
>TRBD1|TRBV10-3|NA|TRBJ2-2
CAIRRDSARNTGELFF
TGTGCCATCAGACGGGACAGCGCAAGGAACACCGGGGAGCTGTTTTTT
>NA|TRBV5-1|NA|TRBJ2-3
CASSRVDRNTDTQYF
TGCGCCAGCAGCCGTGTGGACAGAAATACAGATACGCAGTATTTT
>NA|TRBV5-1|NA|TRBJ2-7
CASSLSSGDEQYF
TGCGCCAGCAGCTTGTCGTCAGGGGACGAGCAGTACTTC
>NA|TRBV5-1|NA|TRBJ2-5
CASSLGSQETQYF
TGCGCCAGCAGTCTGGGGAGCCAAGAGACCCAGTACTTC
>TRBD1|TRBV9|NA|TRBJ2-3
CASNRGLGPTDTQYF
TGTGCCAGCAACAGGGGATTGGGACCCACAGATACGCAGTATTTT
>TRBD1|TRBV6-5|once|TRBJ1-4
CASSYSDRGRIGKLFF
TGTGCCAGCAGTTACAGCGACAGGGGGCGAATAGGAAAACTGTTTTTT
>TRBD1|TRBV4-1|NA|TRBJ1-2
CASSQLGDGQGSTF
TGCGCCAGCAGCCAACTCGGTGACGGACAGGGATCCACCTTC
>TRBD1|TRBV28|NA|TRBJ2-7
CASSVGTGSYEQYF
TGTGCCAGCAGTGTCGGGACAGGGTCCTACGAGCAGTACTTC
>TRBD2|TRBV7-8|once|TRBJ2-2
CASRPYLAGVTGELFF
TGTGCCAGCCGCCCCTACCTAGCGGGAGTGACCGGGGAGCTGTTTTTT
>NA|TRBV28|NA|TRBJ2-1
CASRGLAHYNEQFF
TGTGCCAGCAGGGGGCTAGCGCATTACAATGAGCAGTTCTTC
>NA|TRBV2|NA|TRBJ2-5
CASSDSGRTQYF
TGTGCCAGCAGTGACAGTGGGAGGACCCAGTACTTC
>TRBD1|TRBV6-1|NA|TRBJ2-6
CASSGTGGFGANVLTF
TGTGCCAGCAGTGGGACAGGGGGTTTTGGGGCCAACGTCCTGACTTTC
>NA|TRBV27|NA|TRBJ1-4
CASSYCLGVTNEKLFF
TGTGCCAGCAGCTATTGTCTCGGGGTAACTAATGAAAAACTGTTTTTT
>TRBD1|TRBV10-3|once|TRBJ1-2
CAITGTGGDYGYTF
TGTGCCATCACGGGGACAGGGGGCGACTATGGCTACACCTTC